Listed here are 11 T cell receptor beta chains from one sample, sequenced in a study of blood T cell repertoires in COVID-19. The assay was immunoSEQ multiplex PCR, and TCRdb's table has in-frame clones only and misses some. The table shows roughly 97,000 clones, with approximately 88% occurring only once. Sequencing was done on a sample of peripheral blood. The receptors originated from a man in his sixties with acute or convalescent COVID-19.

The V and J genes are TRBV10-3 and TRBJ2-5; no reliable D call. Germline CDR1 reads ENHRY; CDR2 reads SYGVKD. CDR3 length: 13 residues. The germline V and J ends were trimmed by 3 bases and 5 bases, with 10 bases remaining between them. CDR3 in amino acids: CAISDPRKETQYF. For the CDR3, the DNA is TGTGCCATCAGTGATCCTAGGAAGGAGACCCAGTACTTC.

This clone was seen just once. This chain joins TRBV19 and TRBJ2-5, with 9 bases aligning to TRBD1. The CDR3 runs to 15 residues. CDR1 and CDR2 (germline): LNHDA, SQIVND (reference sequence). V was clipped by 3 bases and J by 4 bases; unmatched bases: 6. CDR3 DNA: TGTGCCAGTAGTATGCGACAGGGGGGCGGAGAGACCCAGTACTTC. Protein product: CASSMRQGGGETQYF.

The V and J genes are TRBV2 and TRBJ1-5; D remains unclear. CDR3 size: 15 residues. Deletions cut 4 bases from V and 0 bases from J, with 10 bases between. Germline V gene lookup returns CDR1 SNHLY and CDR2 FYNNEI. In nucleotides, the CDR3 is TGTGCCAGCAGTGTTATGGGGAGTAGCAATCAGCCCCAGCATTTT. Its protein product is CASSVMGSSNQPQHF.

The chain joins TRBV20-1 to TRBJ2-1; possibly TRBD1 for D (6 bases). CDR1 is DFQATT and CDR2 is SNEGSKA in the germline V gene (reference sequence). The germline V and J ends were trimmed by 3 bases and 6 bases, with 21 bases remaining between them. The length of the CDR3 is 16 residues. CDR3 in amino acids: CSASGSLVGTTNEQFF. CDR3 sequence (DNA): TGCAGTGCTAGTGGTAGCTTGGTAGGGACAACCAATGAGCAGTTCTTC.

The chain joins TRBV11-3 to TRBJ2-2, with D tentatively TRBD1 (7 bases). Trimming took off 2 bases at V and 6 bases at J, with 16 bases between the two ends. Germline V lookup: CDR1 SGHNT, CDR2 YENEEA. CDR3 length: 16 amino acids. The CDR3 loop is CASSLRGTEVSGELFF. DNA for the CDR3: TGTGCCAGCAGCTTACGGGGGACAGAAGTTTCCGGGGAGCTGTTTTTT.

The chain employs TRBV28 and TRBJ1-2, with D maybe TRBD1 (5 bases). The CDR3 contains 12 residues. V lost 6 bases, J lost 4 bases, and 9 bases lay in between. CDR1 is MDHEN and CDR2 is SYDVKM in the germline V gene. This chain's CDR3 is CASRPGIYGYTF. CDR3 bases: TGTGCCAGCAGACCAGGGATCTATGGCTACACCTTC.

The chain links TRBV12-5 to TRBJ2-3; 7 bases are shared with TRBD2. The V and J ends lost 0 bases and 8 bases, in that order; junction bases with no gene match: 8. Germline assignment: CDR1 LGHNT and CDR2 FRNRAP. The CDR3 loop spans 15 amino acids. The CDR3 region has the DNA TGTGCTAGTGGTTTGGTAATCGGGACTACGACTACGCAGTATTTT. This gives the protein CASGLVIGTTTTQYF.

The chain combines TRBV24-1 with TRBJ2-5; 9 nucleotides agree with TRBD2. The junction had 10 bases not matched to a gene; V was cut back by 6 bases and J by 3 bases. There are 16 residues in the CDR3. CDR1 KGHDR and CDR2 SFDVKD come from the germline V gene. For the CDR3, the DNA is TGTGCCACCAGTCACGGGCGGGAGGGCCCCAAAGAGACCCAGTACTTC. This translates into CATSHGREGPKETQYF.

This sequence joins TRBV27 and TRBJ1-5; D might be TRBD1 (5 bases). CDR1 MNHEY and CDR2 SMNVEV come from the germline V gene (reference sequence). CDR3 length: 13 residues. The ends were cut back, 2 bases at V and 4 bases at J, with 6 bases in the middle. CDR3 loop: CASSLDRNQPQHF. CDR3 coding DNA: TGTGCCAGCAGTTTAGACAGAAATCAGCCCCAGCATTTT.

The chain uses TRBV24-1 and TRBJ2-2; TRBD1 aligns across 7 bases. V dropped 2 bases and J dropped 0; count of bases not matched to a gene: 5. The V gene's germline CDR1 is KGHDR and CDR2 SFDVKD. CDR3 length equals 17 residues. CDR3 in amino acids: CATSDSTGTANTGELFF. The CDR3 DNA sequence: TGTGCCACCAGTGATTCAACCGGGACAGCGAACACCGGGGAGCTGTTTTTT.

For the CDR3, the DNA is TGTGCCAGTAGTATTGTAGTCCGAGATACGCAGTATTTT. Its protein product is CASSIVVRDTQYF. This chain connects TRBV19 to TRBJ2-3; D is undetermined. V was trimmed by 3 bases and J by 5 bases, leaving 9 bases between them. The CDR3 spans 13 residues. In germline, CDR1 is LNHDA, CDR2 SQIVND (reference sequence).